This T cell receptor beta chain was identified in a study of T-cell memory formation after mild COVID-19. Study results and limitations: Some clones that responded were present in memory (sampled pre-infection), which suggests cross-reactive memory joined.

The table lists this clonotype with a few counts. Its antigen is undetermined. From the 5' RACE reads, TCRdb called clonotypes with MiXCR, one entry per CDR3 protein. The sample shows roughly 500,000 distinct CDR3 sequences, over 20% of them seen only once. CDR1 is LGHNA, CDR2 YSLEER, per germline. J lost 1 base, V lost 0 bases, and 9 bases had no gene match. This CDR3 comprises 18 residues. The rearrangement joins TRBV4-3 to TRBJ2-5, with 9 bases that match TRBD2. This sequence was found in an adult woman who had mild COVID-19 (a few samples of this study predate the infection). Cell type and time point are not known. Sample: PBMCs or a T cell subset sorted from them (not recorded which). The CDR3 reads CASSQDRTSGPSQETQYF. In nucleotides, the CDR3 is TGCGCCAGCAGCCAAGATCGAACTAGCGGGCCCTCCCAAGAGACCCAGTACTTC.